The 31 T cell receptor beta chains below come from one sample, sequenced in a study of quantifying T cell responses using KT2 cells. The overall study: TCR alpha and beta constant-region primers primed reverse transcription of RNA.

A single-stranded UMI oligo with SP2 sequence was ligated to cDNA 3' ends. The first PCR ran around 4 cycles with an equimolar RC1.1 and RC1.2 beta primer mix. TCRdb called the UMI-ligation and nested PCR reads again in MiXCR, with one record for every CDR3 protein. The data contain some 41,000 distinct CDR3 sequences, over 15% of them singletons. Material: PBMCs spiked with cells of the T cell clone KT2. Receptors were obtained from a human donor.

The CDR3, as DNA: TGTGCCAGCAGCTTGGTTGGGAACTACGAGCAGTACTTC. Translated, it gives CASSLVGNYEQYF. The chain employs TRBV5-5 and TRBJ2-7; D is unclear. There are 13 residues in the CDR3. V lost 0 bases to trimming and J lost 3 bases, with 7 bases between them. Germline CDR1 reads SGHKS; CDR2 reads YYEKEE (reference sequence).

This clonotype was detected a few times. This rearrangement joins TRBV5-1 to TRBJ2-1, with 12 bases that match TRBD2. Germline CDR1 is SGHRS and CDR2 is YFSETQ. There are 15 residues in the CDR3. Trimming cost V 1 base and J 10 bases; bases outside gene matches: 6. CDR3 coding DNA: TGCGCCAGCAGCTTGACTAGCGGGGGGATGGGGGAGCAGTTCTTC. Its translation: CASSLTSGGMGEQFF.

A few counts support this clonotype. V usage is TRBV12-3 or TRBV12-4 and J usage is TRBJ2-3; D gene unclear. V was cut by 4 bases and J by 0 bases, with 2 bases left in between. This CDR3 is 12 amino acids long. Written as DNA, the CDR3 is TGTGCCAGCAGTTGGAGCACAGATACGCAGTATTTT. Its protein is CASSWSTDTQYF.

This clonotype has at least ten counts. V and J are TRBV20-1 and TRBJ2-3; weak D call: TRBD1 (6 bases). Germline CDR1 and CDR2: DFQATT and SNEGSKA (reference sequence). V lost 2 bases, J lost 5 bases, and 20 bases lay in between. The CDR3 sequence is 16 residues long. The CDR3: CSARPLGAGNGDTQYF. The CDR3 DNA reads TGCAGTGCTAGACCTCTGGGGGCAGGGAATGGAGATACGCAGTATTTT.

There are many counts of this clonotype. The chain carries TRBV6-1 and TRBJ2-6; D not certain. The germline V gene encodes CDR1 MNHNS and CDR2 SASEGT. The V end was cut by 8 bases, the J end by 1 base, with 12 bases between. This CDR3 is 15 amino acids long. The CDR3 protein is CASSGSGSGANVLTF. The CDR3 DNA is TGTGCCAGCTCAGGATCTGGTTCTGGGGCCAACGTCCTGACTTTC.

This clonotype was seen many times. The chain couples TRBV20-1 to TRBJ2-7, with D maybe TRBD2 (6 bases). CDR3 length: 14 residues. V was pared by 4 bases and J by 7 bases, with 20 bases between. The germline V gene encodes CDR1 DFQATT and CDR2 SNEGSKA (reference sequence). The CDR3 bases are TGCAGTGCTAAACGGGGGAGACTCGTACCAGAGCAGTACTTC. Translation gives CSAKRGRLVPEQYF.

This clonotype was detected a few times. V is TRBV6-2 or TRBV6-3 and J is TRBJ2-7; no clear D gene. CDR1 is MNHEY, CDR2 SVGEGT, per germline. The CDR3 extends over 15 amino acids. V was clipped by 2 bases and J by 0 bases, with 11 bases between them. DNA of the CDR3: TGTGCCAGCAGTTACGGTCAGAGTAGCTCCTACGAGCAGTACTTC. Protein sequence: CASSYGQSSSYEQYF.

DNA for the CDR3: TGCGCCAGCAGCCTCAGAGGTTCTAGGGTTGGTACTGAAGCTTTCTTT. Its protein is CASSLRGSRVGTEAFF. This chain links TRBV4-3 with TRBJ1-1; D gene uncertain. The CDR3 consists of 16 residues. In germline, CDR1 is LGHNA, CDR2 YSLEER. The V end lost 4 bases, the J end lost 5 bases, and 20 bases lay between the germline ends.

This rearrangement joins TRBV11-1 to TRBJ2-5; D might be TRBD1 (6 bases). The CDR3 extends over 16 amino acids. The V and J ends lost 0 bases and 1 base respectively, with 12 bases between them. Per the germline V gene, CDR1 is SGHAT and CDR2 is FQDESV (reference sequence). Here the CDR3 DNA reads TGTGCCAGCAGCTTAGCGGGAACAGGGTTCCAAGAGACCCAGTACTTC. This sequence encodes CASSLAGTGFQETQYF. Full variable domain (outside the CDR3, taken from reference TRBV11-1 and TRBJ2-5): EAEVAQSPRYKITEKSQAVAFWCDPISGHATLYWYRQILGQGPELLVQFQDESVVDDSQLPKDRFSAERLKGVDSTLKIQPAELGDSAMYLCASSLAGTGFQETQYFGPGTRLLVL.

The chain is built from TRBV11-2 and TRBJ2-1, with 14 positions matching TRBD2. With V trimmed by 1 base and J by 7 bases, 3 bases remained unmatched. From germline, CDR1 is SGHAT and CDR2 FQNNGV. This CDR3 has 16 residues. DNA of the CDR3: TGTGCCAGCAGCTTAGCGGGGACTAGCGGGAGAAATGAGCAGTTCTTC. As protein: CASSLAGTSGRNEQFF.

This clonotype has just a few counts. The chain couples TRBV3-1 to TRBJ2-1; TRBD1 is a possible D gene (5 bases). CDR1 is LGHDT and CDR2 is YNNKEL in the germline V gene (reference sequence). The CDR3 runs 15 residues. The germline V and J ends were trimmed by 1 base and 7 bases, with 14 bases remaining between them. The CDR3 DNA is TGTGCCAGCAGCCAAGGGACATCCTCAGGGAATGAGCAGTTCTTC. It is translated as CASSQGTSSGNEQFF.

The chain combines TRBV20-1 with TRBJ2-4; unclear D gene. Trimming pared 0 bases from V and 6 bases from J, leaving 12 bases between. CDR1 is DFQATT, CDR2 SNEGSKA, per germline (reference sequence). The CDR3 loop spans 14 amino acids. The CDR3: CSARDRLGGNIQYF. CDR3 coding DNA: TGCAGTGCTAGAGATCGCCTAGGCGGAAACATTCAGTACTTC.

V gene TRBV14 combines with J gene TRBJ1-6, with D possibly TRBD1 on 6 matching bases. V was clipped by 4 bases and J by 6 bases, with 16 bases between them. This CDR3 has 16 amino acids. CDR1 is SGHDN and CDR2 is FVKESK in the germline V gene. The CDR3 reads CASSRYIGQTNSPLHF. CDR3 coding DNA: TGTGCCAGCAGCCGATACATCGGACAGACTAATTCACCCCTCCACTTT. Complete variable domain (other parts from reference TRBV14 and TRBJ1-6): EAGVTQFPSHSVIEKGQTVTLRCDPISGHDNLYWYRRVMGKEIKFLLHFVKESKQDESGMPNNRFLAERTGGTYSTLKVQPAELEDSGVYFCASSRYIGQTNSPLHFGNGTRLTVT.

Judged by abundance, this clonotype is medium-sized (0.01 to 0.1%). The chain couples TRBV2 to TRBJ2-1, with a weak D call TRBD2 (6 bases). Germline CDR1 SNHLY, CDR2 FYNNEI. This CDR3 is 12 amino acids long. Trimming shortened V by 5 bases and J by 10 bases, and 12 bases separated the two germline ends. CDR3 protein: CASSWTAGEQFF. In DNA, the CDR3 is TGTGCCAGCAGTTGGACGGCGGGGGAGCAGTTCTTC.

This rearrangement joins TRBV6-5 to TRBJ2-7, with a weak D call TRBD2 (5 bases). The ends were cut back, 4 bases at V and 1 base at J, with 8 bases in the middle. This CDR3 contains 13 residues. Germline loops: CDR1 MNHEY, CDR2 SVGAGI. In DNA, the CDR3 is TGTGCCAGCAGTTCGACGGGGTCCTACGAGCAGTACTTC. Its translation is CASSSTGSYEQYF.

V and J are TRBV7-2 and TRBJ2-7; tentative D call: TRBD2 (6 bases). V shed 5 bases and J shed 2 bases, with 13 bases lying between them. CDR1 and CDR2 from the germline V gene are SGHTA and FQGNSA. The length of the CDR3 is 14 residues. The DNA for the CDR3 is TGTGCCAGCAGCAAATCCGGGGGAACCTACGAGCAGTACTTC. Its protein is CASSKSGGTYEQYF.

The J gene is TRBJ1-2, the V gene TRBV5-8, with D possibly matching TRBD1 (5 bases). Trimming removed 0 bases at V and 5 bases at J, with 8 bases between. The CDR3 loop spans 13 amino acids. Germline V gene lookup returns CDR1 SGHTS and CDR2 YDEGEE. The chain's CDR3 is CASSLGQLYGYTF. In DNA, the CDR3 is TGTGCCAGCAGCTTGGGACAGCTTTATGGCTACACCTTC.

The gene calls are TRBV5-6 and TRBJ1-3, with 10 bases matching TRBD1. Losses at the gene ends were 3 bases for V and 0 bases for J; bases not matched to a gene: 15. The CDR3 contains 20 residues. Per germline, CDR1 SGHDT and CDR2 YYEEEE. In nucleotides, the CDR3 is TGTGCCAGCAGCTGGGGACAGGGGTTCTCAAACCCTTTCTCTGGAAACACCATATATTTT. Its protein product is CASSWGQGFSNPFSGNTIYF.

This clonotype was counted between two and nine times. The CDR3 DNA reads as TGCGCCAGCAGCTACCGAACCGGGACAGGGCCGGGGGAGCAGTACTTC. Its translation is CASSYRTGTGPGEQYF. The chain uses TRBV5-1 and TRBJ2-7; TRBD1 agrees at 9 bases. The CDR3 loop spans 16 amino acids. With V trimmed by 3 bases and J by 7 bases, 14 bases remained unmatched. Germline-derived CDR1 and CDR2 are SGHRS and YFSETQ.

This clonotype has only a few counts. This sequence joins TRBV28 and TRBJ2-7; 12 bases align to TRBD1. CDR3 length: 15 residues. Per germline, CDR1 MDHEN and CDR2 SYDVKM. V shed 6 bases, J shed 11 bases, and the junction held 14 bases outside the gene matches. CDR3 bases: TGTGCCAGCAGCCTAAGCTCCGGGACAGGGGGCAGTAAGTACTTC. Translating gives CASSLSSGTGGSKYF.

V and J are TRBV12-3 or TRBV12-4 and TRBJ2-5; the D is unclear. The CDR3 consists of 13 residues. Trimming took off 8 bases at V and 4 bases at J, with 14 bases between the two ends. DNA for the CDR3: TGTGCCAGCCTAAGGACGGGCGGAGAGACCCAGTACTTC. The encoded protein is CASLRTGGETQYF.

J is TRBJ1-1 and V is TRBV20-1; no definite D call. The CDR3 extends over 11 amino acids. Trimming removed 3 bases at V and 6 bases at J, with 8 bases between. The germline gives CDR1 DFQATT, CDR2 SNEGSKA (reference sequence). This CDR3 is CSASADAEAFF. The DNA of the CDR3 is TGCAGTGCTAGTGCCGACGCTGAAGCTTTCTTT.

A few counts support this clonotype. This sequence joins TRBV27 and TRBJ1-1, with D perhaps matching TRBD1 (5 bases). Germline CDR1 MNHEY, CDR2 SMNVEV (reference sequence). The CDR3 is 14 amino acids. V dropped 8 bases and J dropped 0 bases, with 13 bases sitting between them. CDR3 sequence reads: CASSLRGVNTEAFF. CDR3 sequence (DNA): TGTGCCAGCTCCCTCAGAGGGGTGAACACTGAAGCTTTCTTT.

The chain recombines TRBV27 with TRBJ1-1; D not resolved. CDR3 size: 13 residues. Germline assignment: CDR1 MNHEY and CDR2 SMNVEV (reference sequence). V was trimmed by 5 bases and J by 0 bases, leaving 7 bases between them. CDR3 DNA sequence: TGTGCCAGCAGTCCAGCGGTGAACACTGAAGCTTTCTTT. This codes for CASSPAVNTEAFF.

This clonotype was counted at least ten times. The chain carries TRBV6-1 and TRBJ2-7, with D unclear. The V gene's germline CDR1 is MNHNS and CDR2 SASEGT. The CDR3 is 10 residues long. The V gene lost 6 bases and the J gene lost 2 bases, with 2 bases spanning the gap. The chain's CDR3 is CASSAYEQYF. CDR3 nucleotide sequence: TGTGCCAGCAGCGCCTACGAGCAGTACTTC.

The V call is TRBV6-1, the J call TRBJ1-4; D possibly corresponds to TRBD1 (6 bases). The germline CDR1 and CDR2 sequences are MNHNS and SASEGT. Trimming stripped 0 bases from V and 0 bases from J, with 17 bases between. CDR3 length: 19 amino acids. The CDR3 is CASSEAPGDSKSTNEKLFF. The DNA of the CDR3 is TGTGCCAGCAGTGAAGCCCCAGGGGACTCGAAATCAACTAATGAAAAACTGTTTTTT.

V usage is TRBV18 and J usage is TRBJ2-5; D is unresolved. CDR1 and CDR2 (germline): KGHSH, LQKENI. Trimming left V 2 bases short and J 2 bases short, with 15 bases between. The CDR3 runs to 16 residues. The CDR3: CASSPILGSSQETQYF. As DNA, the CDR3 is TGTGCCAGCTCACCAATTCTAGGGTCCTCTCAAGAGACCCAGTACTTC.

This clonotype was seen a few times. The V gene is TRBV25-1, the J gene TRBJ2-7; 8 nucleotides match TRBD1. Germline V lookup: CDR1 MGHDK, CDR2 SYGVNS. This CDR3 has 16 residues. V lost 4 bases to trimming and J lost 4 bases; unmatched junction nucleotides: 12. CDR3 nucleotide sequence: TGTGCCAGCAGTGTAGCGGTGGAAGGACAGGGATACGAGCAGTACTTC. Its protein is CASSVAVEGQGYEQYF.

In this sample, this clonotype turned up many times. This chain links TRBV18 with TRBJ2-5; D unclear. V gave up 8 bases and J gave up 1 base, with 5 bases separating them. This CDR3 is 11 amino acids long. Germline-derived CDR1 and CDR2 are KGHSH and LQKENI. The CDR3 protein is CASSPQETQYF. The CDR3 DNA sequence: TGTGCCAGCAGCCCCCAAGAGACCCAGTACTTC. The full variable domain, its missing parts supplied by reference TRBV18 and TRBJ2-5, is NAGVMQNPRHLVRRRGQEARLRCSPMKGHSHVYWYRQLPEEGLKFMVYLQKENIIDESGMPKERFSAEFPKEGPSILRIQQVVRGDSAAYFCASSPQETQYFGPGTRLLVL.

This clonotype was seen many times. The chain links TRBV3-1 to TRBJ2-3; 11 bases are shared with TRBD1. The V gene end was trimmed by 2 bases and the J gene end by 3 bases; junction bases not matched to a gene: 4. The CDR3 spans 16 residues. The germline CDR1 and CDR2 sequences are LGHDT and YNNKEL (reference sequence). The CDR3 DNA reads TGTGCCAGCAGCCAAATCTGGGACAGGGGGACAGATACGCAGTATTTT. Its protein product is CASSQIWDRGTDTQYF.

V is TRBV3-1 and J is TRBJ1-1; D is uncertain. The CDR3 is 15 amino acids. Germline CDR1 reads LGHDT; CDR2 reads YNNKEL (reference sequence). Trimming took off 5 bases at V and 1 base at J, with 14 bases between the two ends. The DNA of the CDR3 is TGTGCCAGCAGCGAGAGTTATACCGCGAACACTGAAGCTTTCTTT. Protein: CASSESYTANTEAFF.